Here is one TCR beta chain with its context. Its cognate antigen is unknown. The sample comes from a study of tumor and adjacent non-tumor tissue in lung cancer. The study, taken as a whole, reports: Tumor TCR diversity, when higher, was linked to shorter survival.

V gave up 3 bases and J gave up 2 bases, with 17 bases separating them. In germline, CDR1 is MGHRA, CDR2 YSYEKL. The CDR3 totals 17 residues. This sample's RNA came from whole unsorted tissue. The normal lung tissue was taken more than 3 cm from the tumor edge. Newly diagnosed lung cancer patients had thoracic surgery in China, August–late 2014, without prior chemotherapy. A modified ARM-PCR protocol with three rounds of nested PCR amplified TCRbeta. TCRdb re-called the multiplex PCR reads through MiXCR, storing one row per CDR3 protein. The data hold about 110,000 distinct CDR3 sequences, with around 57% observed a single time.

The chain employs TRBV4-1 and TRBJ2-1; D tentatively fits TRBD1 or TRBD2 (5 bases each). Sequencing was carried out using distant non-tumor lung tissue. This TCR was sampled from a man in his fifties or sixties with non-small cell lung cancer. CDR3 nucleotides: TGCGCCAGCAGCCAGGATCATGAGGGGCCTACCTACAATGAGCAGTTCTTC. It is translated as CASSQDHEGPTYNEQFF.